This TCR beta chain was sequenced for a study of T cell responses to AZD1222 COVID-19 vaccine. Clones were read by immunoSEQ multiplex PCR, and TCRdb kept only the in-frame ones, dropping some. This table has roughly 200,000 clones, approximately 94% appearing once. Germline lookup yields CDR1 KGHSH and CDR2 LQKENI. Trimming took off 2 bases at V and 2 bases at J, with 9 bases between the two ends. The CDR3 spans 14 residues. Study observations and caveats: Only a handful of people who got AZD1222 tested seropositive at baseline.

Turning to this clone: The antigen remains undetermined.

The TCR comes from an adult in good health. The sample consisted of peripheral blood, taken on day 0 of MenACWY control vaccination. The chain couples TRBV18 to TRBJ1-1; D is perhaps TRBD1 (6 bases). CDR3 DNA sequence: TGTGCCAGCTCACCAACCAGGGGCAACACTGAAGCTTTCTTT. Amino acids: CASSPTRGNTEAFF.